Each of the 27 T cell receptor beta chains below was sequenced from the same sample in a study of T cells after yellow fever vaccination. TCRdb recomputed calls from the 5' RACE reads with MiXCR, one row per CDR3 protein. The sample consists of 500,000 to 650,000 distinct CDR3 sequences, roughly 12% of them appearing once. The sample was PBMCs, taken on the day of the yellow fever booster vaccination. The source is a man aged 25-45 years who received the YFV17D yellow fever vaccine.

This clonotype showed up just a few times. The chain joins TRBV20-1 to TRBJ2-3, with D tentatively TRBD2 (6 bases). The V end was cut by 2 bases, the J end by 2 bases, with 11 bases between. CDR1 DFQATT and CDR2 SNEGSKA come from the germline V gene (reference sequence). The CDR3 extends over 14 amino acids. This chain's CDR3 is CSARLPGLTDTQYF. The CDR3 DNA follows: TGCAGTGCTAGACTCCCGGGACTCACAGATACGCAGTATTTT.

This chain uses TRBV30 with TRBJ1-1, with D maybe TRBD1 (5 bases). The CDR3 consists of 13 residues. CDR1 GTSNPN and CDR2 SVGIG come from the germline V gene (reference sequence). V shed 2 bases and J shed 4 bases, with 11 bases lying between them. CDR3: CAWSKGDGTEAFF. DNA for the CDR3: TGTGCCTGGAGTAAAGGGGATGGCACTGAAGCTTTCTTT.

This clonotype has more than one count but fewer than ten. The chain employs TRBV19 and TRBJ2-3; D might be TRBD1 or TRBD2, each matching 6 bases. V was pared by 4 bases and J by 3 bases, with 14 bases between. The CDR3 totals 15 residues. Germline CDR1 LNHDA, CDR2 SQIVND (reference sequence). The CDR3 spells CASSTLEGGTDTQYF. CDR3 sequence (DNA): TGTGCCAGTAGTACCCTAGAGGGGGGTACAGATACGCAGTATTTT. The full variable domain, rest sourced from reference TRBV19 and TRBJ2-3, is DGGITQSPKYLFRKEGQNVTLSCEQNLNHDAMYWYRQDPGQGLRLIYYSQIVNDFQKGDIAEGYSVSREKKESFPLTVTSAQKNPTAFYLCASSTLEGGTDTQYFGPGTRLTVL.

This clonotype was detected ten times or more. The CDR3 nucleotides are TGCAGTGCCTTACCGGGACAGGGGGCAGATACGCAGTATTTT. Its protein product is CSALPGQGADTQYF. The genes are TRBV20-1 and TRBJ2-3; 11 nucleotides align to TRBD1. This CDR3 region has 14 residues. The germline V gene has CDR1 DFQATT and CDR2 SNEGSKA (reference sequence). J gave up 4 bases and V 6 bases, and 6 bases lay outside the gene matches.

This chain joins TRBV14 and TRBJ1-2; D not resolved. V gave up 5 bases and J gave up 4 bases, with 11 bases separating them. The germline V gene encodes CDR1 SGHDN and CDR2 FVKESK. CDR3 length: 13 amino acids. The CDR3 loop is CASSENPVYGYTF. The DNA for the CDR3 is TGTGCCAGCAGCGAAAACCCAGTCTATGGCTACACCTTC. Complete variable domain (other parts from reference TRBV14 and TRBJ1-2): EAGVTQFPSHSVIEKGQTVTLRCDPISGHDNLYWYRRVMGKEIKFLLHFVKESKQDESGMPNNRFLAERTGGTYSTLKVQPAELEDSGVYFCASSENPVYGYTFGSGTRLTVV.

The rearrangement uses TRBV5-1 and TRBJ2-5; D unresolved. With 4 bases removed from V and 5 bases from J, the gap between germline ends came to 21 bases. The CDR3 consists of 16 residues. Germline V lookup: CDR1 SGHRS, CDR2 YFSETQ. Here the CDR3 reads CASSPVTLDGSETQYF. In nucleotides, the CDR3 is TGCGCCAGCAGCCCCGTTACACTGGATGGAAGTGAGACCCAGTACTTC.

This clonotype occurred many times. The chain recombines TRBV7-2 with TRBJ2-1; D may match TRBD1 or TRBD2 (5 bases each). The V gene's germline CDR1 is SGHTA and CDR2 FQGNSA. CDR3 length: 15 residues. V gave up 5 bases and J gave up 7 bases, with 18 bases separating them. CDR3 sequence: CASSPSLPGLNEQFF. CDR3 sequence (DNA): TGTGCCAGCAGCCCTAGCCTTCCAGGGTTAAATGAGCAGTTCTTC.

This clonotype has only a few counts. The rearrangement uses TRBV12-3 or TRBV12-4 and TRBJ1-2; a weak D match, TRBD1 (5 bases). The V and J ends lost 4 bases and 4 bases respectively, with 10 bases between them. The CDR3 consists of 13 residues. The CDR3 region has the DNA TGTGCCAGCAGTTGGGGCAGAAGCTATGGCTACACCTTC. Encoded protein: CASSWGRSYGYTF.

The V and J genes are TRBV6-2 or TRBV6-3 and TRBJ2-2; D is ambiguous. This CDR3 has 14 amino acids. Trimming shortened V by 6 bases and J by 4 bases, and 12 bases separated the two germline ends. CDR1 is MNHEY, CDR2 SVGEGT, per germline. Here the CDR3 reads CASRTISSTGELFF. In DNA form, the CDR3 reads TGTGCCAGCAGAACTATCTCGAGCACCGGGGAGCTGTTTTTT.

In this sample, this clonotype turned up a few times. V gene TRBV20-1 combines with J gene TRBJ1-5, with TRBD1 identical over 9 bases. The CDR3 spans 14 residues. Germline V CDR1 and CDR2: DFQATT, SNEGSKA (reference sequence). The V gene end was trimmed by 6 bases and the J gene end by 2 bases; junction bases not matched to a gene: 5. DNA of the CDR3: TGCAGTGCCAACAGGGGGCGGGGCAATCAGCCCCAGCATTTT. Translation gives CSANRGRGNQPQHF.

The V call is TRBV6-2 or TRBV6-3, the J call TRBJ2-7; maybe TRBD1 (6 bases). In germline, CDR1 is MNHEY, CDR2 SVGEGT. The CDR3 is made up of 13 amino acids. V was shortened by 4 bases and J by 2 bases, with 9 bases between the two germline ends. CDR3 in amino acids: CASSWGPPYEQYF. The CDR3 coding sequence is TGTGCCAGCAGTTGGGGGCCACCCTACGAGCAGTACTTC.

This chain connects TRBV10-3 to TRBJ2-1; TRBD2 matches at 9 bases. The CDR3 consists of 15 residues. The germline CDR1 and CDR2 sequences are ENHRY and SYGVKD. The V segment lost 2 bases and the J segment 5 bases; nucleotides outside the gene matches: 4. The CDR3 loop is CAISEAPSGDNEQFF. Here the CDR3 DNA reads TGTGCCATCAGTGAGGCGCCTAGCGGGGACAATGAGCAGTTCTTC.

This chain links TRBV7-8 with TRBJ1-4; D is perhaps TRBD1 (6 bases). Germline values: CDR1 SGHVS, CDR2 FQNEAQ. This CDR3 is 15 amino acids long. The CDR3 loop is CATSGLTGSSEKLFF. CDR3 nucleotides: TGTGCGACCTCCGGGTTGACAGGCTCGTCCGAAAAACTGTTTTTT.

A few counts support this clonotype. The V and J genes are TRBV6-2 or TRBV6-3 and TRBJ2-2; maybe TRBD1 (7 bases). CDR3 length: 17 residues. V dropped 4 bases and J dropped 2 bases, with 17 bases sitting between them. Looked up from germline, CDR1 is MNHEY and CDR2 is SVGEGT. CDR3 in DNA: TGTGCCAGCAGTTCCCCCCGGGGGACAGATAACACCGGGGAGCTGTTTTTT. The encoded protein is CASSSPRGTDNTGELFF.

This clonotype was counted between two and nine times. V gene TRBV3-1 combines with J gene TRBJ1-4; 7 bases are shared with TRBD1. V shed 4 bases and J 4 bases; nucleotides not matched to a gene: 3. Germline V gives CDR1 LGHDT, CDR2 YNNKEL (reference sequence). The CDR3 length is 14 residues. This CDR3 is CASSPGTDNEKLFF. DNA for the CDR3: TGTGCCAGCAGCCCCGGGACAGATAATGAAAAACTGTTTTTT.

This clonotype was picked up many times. The chain couples TRBV27 to TRBJ2-6, with D possibly matching TRBD2 (5 bases). In germline, CDR1 is MNHEY, CDR2 SMNVEV (reference sequence). CDR3 length: 17 residues. The V end lost 2 bases, the J end lost 1 base, and 12 bases lay between the germline ends. The CDR3 DNA sequence: TGTGCCAGCAGTTTAGGTTACCTAGCTTCTGGGGCCAACGTCCTGACTTTC. Translating it yields CASSLGYLASGANVLTF.

There are a few counts of this clonotype. The rearrangement links TRBV9 to TRBJ2-7; D may correspond to TRBD1 or TRBD2 (5 bases each). The CDR3 runs to 14 residues. CDR1 and CDR2 (germline): SGDLS, YYNGEE. Trimming shortened V by 0 bases and J by 5 bases, and 12 bases separated the two germline ends. The CDR3 DNA is TGTGCCAGCAGCGTAGAGGGACGGTTGGACGAGCAGTACTTC. This translates into CASSVEGRLDEQYF.

The chain employs TRBV11-1 and TRBJ2-1; perhaps TRBD2 as D (6 bases). Trimming took 4 bases from V and 0 from J, leaving 19 bases between them. The germline V gene encodes CDR1 SGHAT and CDR2 FQDESV (reference sequence). CDR3 length: 18 amino acids. CDR3 DNA sequence: TGTGCCAGCAGCTCGTCTATGGGACTCCCGGGCTCCTACAATGAGCAGTTCTTC. This sequence encodes CASSSSMGLPGSYNEQFF.

The chain has TRBV6-5 and TRBJ2-6; unclear D gene. The CDR3 consists of 15 residues. Trimming pared 4 bases from V and 4 bases from J, leaving 11 bases between. CDR1 MNHEY and CDR2 SVGAGI come from the germline V gene. CDR3 sequence (DNA): TGTGCCAGCAGTTCCCCAGTTACCGGGGCCAACGTCCTGACTTTC. Residues: CASSSPVTGANVLTF.

The rearrangement uses TRBV5-1 and TRBJ2-5, with 12 bases identical to TRBD2. The CDR3 consists of 16 residues. CDR1 SGHRS and CDR2 YFSETQ come from the germline V gene. V lost 4 bases to trimming and J lost 5 bases; unmatched junction nucleotides: 9. CDR3: CASSDRRLAGAETQYF. The CDR3 DNA reads as TGCGCCAGCAGCGACAGGAGACTAGCGGGAGCGGAGACCCAGTACTTC.

The V gene is TRBV12-3 or TRBV12-4, the J gene TRBJ2-3, with 13 bases matching TRBD2. J gave up 1 base and V 6 bases, and 7 bases lay outside the gene matches. There are 17 residues in the CDR3. Written as DNA, the CDR3 is TGTGCCAGCAGGGGGACTAGCGGGATAAGTGGCACAGATACGCAGTATTTT. It codes for CASRGTSGISGTDTQYF.

This clonotype was picked up a small number of times. Germline is not matched at one junction end, which may reflect a read error. This sequence joins TRBV5-1 and TRBJ2-1, with 8 bases matching TRBD1. The germline V gene has CDR1 SGHRS and CDR2 YFSETQ. The CDR3 contains 15 residues. The CDR3 nucleotides are TGCGCCAGCAGCCAACAGGGGGTATCCTCCAATGAGCAGTTCTTC. It is translated as CASSQQGVSSNEQFF.

This clonotype appeared a few times. The chain carries TRBV6-4 and TRBJ2-1, with 9 bases identical to TRBD2. V gave up 5 bases and J gave up 4 bases; unmatched junction bases: 9. CDR3 length: 16 residues. In germline, CDR1 is MRHNA, CDR2 SNTAGT. CDR3 region: CASSNIAGDNYNEQFF. CDR3 coding DNA: TGTGCCAGCAGTAATATAGCGGGAGATAATTACAATGAGCAGTTCTTC.

This clonotype came up a few times. The chain uses TRBV28 and TRBJ2-7, with TRBD2 matching 12 bases. The length of the CDR3 is 15 residues. V was pared by 3 bases and J by 3 bases, with 3 bases of the junction left unmatched. Germline CDR1 and CDR2: MDHEN and SYDVKM. In DNA, the CDR3 is TGTGCCAGCAGTTTGACTAGCGGGAGTCACTACGAGCAGTACTTC. Its protein is CASSLTSGSHYEQYF.

Only a few counts were recorded for this clonotype. The chain employs TRBV12-3 or TRBV12-4 and TRBJ1-1; 7 positions agree with TRBD1. V lost 9 bases to trimming and J lost 6 bases; unmatched junction nucleotides: 7. This CDR3 contains 12 residues. The CDR3 coding sequence is TGTGCCAGACAGGGGCCGTCGCCTGAAGCTTTCTTT. Translated: CARQGPSPEAFF.

This clonotype was recorded at least ten times. The genes are TRBV12-3 or TRBV12-4 and TRBJ2-7; D gene uncertain. The CDR3 covers 11 residues. The V gene lost 2 bases and the J gene lost 5 bases, with 4 bases spanning the gap. The CDR3 DNA reads as TGTGCCAGCAGTTTAACTGACGAGCAGTACTTC. It encodes CASSLTDEQYF.

The V gene is TRBV29-1, the J gene TRBJ2-1, with 11 bases lining up with TRBD2. CDR1 and CDR2 from the germline V gene are SQVTM and ANQGSEA. V trimming: 6 bases; J trimming: 2 bases; junction bases outside the gene matches: 12. The CDR3 has 17 residues. The CDR3 DNA is TGCAGCGTCGACGGGACTAGCGGCCCTCAGGCCTACAATGAGCAGTTCTTC. This gives the protein CSVDGTSGPQAYNEQFF.